This T cell receptor beta chain was documented in a study of hypomethylating agent response in myelodysplastic syndrome. Looking at the study overall: Donors were myelodysplastic syndrome patients: 2 female, fewer than 10 male. About six patients responded with complete response or hematologic improvement; four or five did not.

CDR3 length equals 12 residues. V was clipped by 6 bases and J by 5 bases, with 10 bases between them. CDR1 and CDR2 from the germline V gene are MNHEY and SVGAGI. Using immunoSEQ multiplex PCR, the repertoire was profiled, and TCRdb retains in-frame clones only, with some absent. This sample carries about 5,900 clones, around 90% of them seen once, and the ten largest clones take more than 13%. The rearrangement uses TRBV6-5 and TRBJ1-2; a possible D gene is TRBD1 (6 bases). The clonotype originates from a human donor with myelodysplastic syndrome. Sequencing was performed on bone marrow, taken before or after starting hypomethylating agent treatment for myelodysplastic syndrome (not recorded which). The CDR3 bases are TGTGCCAGCAGGGCTCAGGGGTATGGCTACACCTTC. The encoded protein is CASRAQGYGYTF.